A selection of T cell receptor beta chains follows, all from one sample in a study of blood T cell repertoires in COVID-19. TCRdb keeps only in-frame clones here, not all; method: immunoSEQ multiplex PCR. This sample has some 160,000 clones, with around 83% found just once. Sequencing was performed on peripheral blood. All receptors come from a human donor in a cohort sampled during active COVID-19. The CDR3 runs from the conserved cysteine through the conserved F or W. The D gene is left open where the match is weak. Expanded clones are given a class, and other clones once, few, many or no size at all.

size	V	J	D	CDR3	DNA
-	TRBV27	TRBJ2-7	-	CASSLGTPSYEQYF	TGTGCCAGCAGTTTAGGCACCCCTTCCTACGAGCAGTACTTC
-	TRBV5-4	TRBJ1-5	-	CASSQGTGDNQPQHF	TGTGCCAGCAGCCAAGGTACGGGGGACAATCAGCCCCAGCATTTT
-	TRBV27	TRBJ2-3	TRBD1	CASSSRDRVEYF	TGTGCCAGCAGTTCCCGGGACAGGGTTGAATATTTT
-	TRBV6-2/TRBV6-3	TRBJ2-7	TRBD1	CASSYNRGPYEQYF	TGTGCCAGCAGTTACAACAGGGGGCCCTACGAGCAGTACTTC
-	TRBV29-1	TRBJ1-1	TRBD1	CSVPSRDRGLNEAFF	TGCAGCGTGCCTTCCCGGGACAGGGGCCTTAATGAAGCTTTCTTT
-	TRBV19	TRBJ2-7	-	CASIAVPPSYEQYF	TGTGCCAGTATAGCTGTCCCTCCTTCCTACGAGCAGTACTTC
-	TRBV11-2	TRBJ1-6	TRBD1	CASSSSTGYNSPLHF	TGTGCCAGCAGCTCATCGACAGGGTATAATTCACCCCTCCACTTT
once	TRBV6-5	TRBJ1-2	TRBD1	CASSYSGTAAGYTF	TGTGCCAGCAGTTACTCCGGGACAGCAGCTGGCTACACCTTC
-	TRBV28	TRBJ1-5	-	CASRGEGDNQPQHF	TGTGCCAGCAGGGGGGAGGGAGACAATCAGCCCCAGCATTTT
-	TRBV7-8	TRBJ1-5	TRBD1	CASSFNRQGAGWINQPQHF	TGTGCCAGCAGCTTTAATCGACAGGGGGCCGGTTGGATCAATCAGCCCCAGCATTTT
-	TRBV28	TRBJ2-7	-	CASSAYYEQYF	TGTGCCAGCAGTGCCTATTACGAGCAGTACTTC
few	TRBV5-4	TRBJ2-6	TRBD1	CASSLPGQVSSGANVLTF	TGTGCCAGCAGCCTTCCGGGACAGGTCAGCTCTGGGGCCAACGTCCTGACTTTC
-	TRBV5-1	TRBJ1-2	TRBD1	CASSLEQGRRDGYTF	TGCGCCAGCAGCTTGGAACAGGGGCGGCGGGATGGCTACACCTTC
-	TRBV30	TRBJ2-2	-	CAWRGVLAVTGELFF	TGTGCCTGGAGAGGGGTACTAGCTGTTACCGGGGAGCTGTTTTTT
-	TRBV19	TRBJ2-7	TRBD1	CASRRTGVWEQYF	TGTGCCAGTCGCCGAACAGGGGTTTGGGAGCAGTACTTC
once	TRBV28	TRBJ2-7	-	CASSPERNGNYEQYF	TGTGCCAGCAGTCCGGAGCGGAACGGAAACTACGAGCAGTACTTC
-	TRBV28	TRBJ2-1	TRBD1	CASSRRALGTGKNEQFF	TGTGCCAGCAGTCGCCGGGCGCTCGGGACAGGGAAAAATGAGCAGTTCTTC
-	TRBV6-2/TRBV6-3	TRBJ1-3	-	CASSYARTASGNTIYF	TGTGCCAGCAGTTACGCCCGGACAGCCTCTGGAAACACCATATATTTT
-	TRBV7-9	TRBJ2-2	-	CASSLGGGAGELFF	TGTGCCAGCAGCCTTGGGGGGGGCGCCGGGGAGCTGTTTTTT
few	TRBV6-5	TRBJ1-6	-	CASSYTPRNSPLHF	TGTGCCAGCAGTTACACCCCCAGAAATTCACCCCTCCACTTT
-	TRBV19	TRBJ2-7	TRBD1	CASSTGTANTYEQYF	TGTGCCAGTAGTACCGGGACAGCAAACACCTACGAGCAGTACTTC
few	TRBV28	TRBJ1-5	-	CASSLRGQPQHF	TGTGCCAGCAGTTTACGGGGTCAGCCCCAGCATTTT
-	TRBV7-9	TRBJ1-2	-	CASSPGQNLYGYTF	TGTGCCAGCAGCCCCGGACAGAACCTCTATGGCTACACCTTC
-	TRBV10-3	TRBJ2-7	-	CAISDPTVYEQYF	TGTGCCATCAGTGATCCGACAGTATACGAGCAGTACTTC
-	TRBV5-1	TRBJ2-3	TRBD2	CASYLAGGTDTQYF	TGCGCCAGCTACCTAGCGGGGGGCACAGATACGCAGTATTTT
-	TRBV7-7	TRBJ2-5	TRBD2	CASSLGLAGAETQYF	TGTGCTAGCAGCTTAGGCCTAGCGGGAGCTGAGACCCAGTACTTC
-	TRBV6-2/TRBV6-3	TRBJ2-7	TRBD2	CASSSTSGSRYEQYF	TGTGCCAGCAGCAGTACTAGCGGGAGCCGGTACGAGCAGTACTTC
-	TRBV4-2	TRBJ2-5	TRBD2	CASSQGLSGGIETQYF	TGTGCCAGCAGCCAAGGCTTGAGCGGGGGGATCGAGACCCAGTACTTC
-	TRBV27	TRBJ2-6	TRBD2	CASSLLAGGTSTYSGANVLTF	TGTGCCAGCAGTTTATTGGCGGGGGGCACCAGCACGTACTCTGGGGCCAACGTCCTGACTTTC
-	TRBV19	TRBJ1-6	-	CASSSQQGFPNSPLHF	TGTGCCAGTAGTTCTCAACAGGGATTTCCGAATTCACCCCTCCACTTT
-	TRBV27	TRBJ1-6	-	CASGSRGNNSPLHF	TGTGCCAGCGGATCCCGGGGGAATAATTCACCCCTCCACTTT
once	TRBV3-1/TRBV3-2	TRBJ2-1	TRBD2	CASSQDRGAGGEFF	TGTGCCAGCAGCCAAGATCGGGGAGCGGGGGGGGAGTTCTTC
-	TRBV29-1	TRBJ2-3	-	CSVGDKGTQYF	TGCAGCGTTGGGGATAAGGGGACGCAGTATTTT
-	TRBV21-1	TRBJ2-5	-	CARLPGLKQETQYF	TGTGCCCGGCTCCCAGGGTTAAAGCAAGAGACCCAGTACTTC
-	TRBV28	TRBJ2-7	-	CASRLTDSSYEQYF	TGTGCCAGCAGATTGACGGACAGCTCCTACGAGCAGTACTTC
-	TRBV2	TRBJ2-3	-	CATSQGTDTQYF	TGTGCCACCTCCCAGGGCACAGATACGCAGTATTTT
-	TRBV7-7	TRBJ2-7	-	CASSLHGGPLYEQYF	TGTGCTAGCAGCTTACACGGGGGGCCTCTCTACGAGCAGTACTTC
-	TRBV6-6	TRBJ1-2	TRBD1	CASSPTGGNYGYTF	TGTGCCAGCAGTCCGACAGGGGGCAACTATGGCTACACCTTC
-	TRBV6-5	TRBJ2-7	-	CASSYRGGHEQYF	TGTGCCAGCAGTTACAGGGGAGGCCACGAGCAGTACTTC
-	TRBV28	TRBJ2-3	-	CASSWASGTDTQYF	TGTGCCAGCAGTTGGGCTAGCGGCACAGATACGCAGTATTTT
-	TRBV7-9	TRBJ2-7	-	CASRRDSSSYEQYF	TGTGCCAGCAGGCGGGACAGTAGCTCCTACGAGCAGTACTTC
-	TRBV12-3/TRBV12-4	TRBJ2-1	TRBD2	CASSLGLAGFF	TGTGCCAGCAGTCTGGGACTAGCGGGCTTCTTC
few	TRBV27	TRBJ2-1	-	CASSFTHNNEQFF	TGTGCCAGCAGTTTCACCCACAACAATGAGCAGTTCTTC
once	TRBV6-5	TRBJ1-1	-	CASTEHIDTEAFF	TGTGCCAGCACCGAGCATATCGACACTGAAGCTTTCTTT
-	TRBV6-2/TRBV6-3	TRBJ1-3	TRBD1	CASSRISTGASSGNTIYF	TGTGCCAGCAGCCGTATCTCCACAGGGGCAAGCTCTGGAAACACCATATATTTT
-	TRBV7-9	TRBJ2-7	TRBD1	CASSLWDSSYEQYF	TGTGCCAGCAGCCTATGGGACAGCTCCTACGAGCAGTACTTC
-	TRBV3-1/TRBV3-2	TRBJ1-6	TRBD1	CASSQEDRAGSPLHF	TGTGCCAGCAGCCAAGAGGACAGGGCAGGATCACCCCTCCACTTT
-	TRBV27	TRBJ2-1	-	CASSSSPYNEQFF	TGTGCCAGCAGTTCCTCTCCGTACAATGAGCAGTTCTTC
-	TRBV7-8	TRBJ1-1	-	CASSFLMDTEAFF	TGTGCCAGCAGCTTCCTAATGGACACTGAAGCTTTCTTT
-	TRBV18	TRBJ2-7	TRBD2	CASSPGGGEQYF	TGTGCCAGCTCACCGGGGGGAGGGGAGCAGTACTTC
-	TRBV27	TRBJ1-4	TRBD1	CASSLNYDRGPNEKLFF	TGTGCCAGCAGTCTTAATTACGACAGGGGGCCTAATGAAAAACTGTTTTTT
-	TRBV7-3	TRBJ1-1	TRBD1	CASSPQGVLAEAFF	TGTGCCAGCAGCCCTCAGGGGGTATTGGCTGAAGCTTTCTTT
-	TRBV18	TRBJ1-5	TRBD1	CASSPGQGNQPQHF	TGTGCCAGCTCACCCGGACAGGGCAATCAGCCCCAGCATTTT
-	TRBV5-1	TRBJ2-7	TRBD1	CASSGDRDSEQYF	TGCGCCAGCAGCGGAGACCGGGACAGTGAGCAGTACTTC
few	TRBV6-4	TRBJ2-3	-	CASSDSTGSTDTQYF	TGTGCCAGCAGTGACTCTACGGGTAGCACAGATACGCAGTATTTT
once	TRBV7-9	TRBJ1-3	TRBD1	CASSLARQGPNSGNTIYF	TGTGCCAGCAGCTTAGCGAGACAGGGGCCCAACTCTGGAAACACCATATATTTT
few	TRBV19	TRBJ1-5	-	CASSIAGQPQHF	TGTGCCAGTAGTATTGCAGGACAGCCCCAGCATTTT
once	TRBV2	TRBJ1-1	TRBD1	CASRHQGARGAFF	TGTGCCAGCAGGCACCAGGGGGCACGGGGAGCTTTCTTT